These T cell receptor beta chains were read from a single sample in a study of beta chain features in type 1 diabetes. This table comes from immunoSEQ multiplex PCR, and its TCRdb copy is limited to in-frame clones, with some not included. The data show about 230,000 clones, over 8.5% seen once. What was sequenced was naive CD4+ T cells from blood. Receptors originate from a woman aged 18-29 years in good health. Both conserved end residues are part of each CDR3. D genes are given only for firm matches. Expanded clones get a size class; other rows say once, few or many, or leave the size out.

>TRBJ2-3|.|TRBV9|few
TGTGCCAGCAGCTTGGGGGGAGATACGCAGTATTTT
CASSLGGDTQYF
>TRBJ1-1|.|TRBV15|few
TGTGCCACCAGCAGAGAAGCCCATAGGGGCACTGAAGCTTTCTTT
CATSREAHRGTEAFF
>TRBJ2-7|.|TRBV19|.
TGTGCCAGTAGTACCCGGGACACAACCACCTACGAGCAGTACTTC
CASSTRDTTTYEQYF
>TRBJ1-6|.|TRBV1|.
TGCACCAGCAGCCAAGGCCACCGACAGGGGATGGATTCACCCCTCCACTTT
CTSSQGHRQGMDSPLHF
>TRBJ1-2|.|TRBV9|.
TGTGCCAGCAGCGTAGTTTCAGGGAACTATGGCTACACCTTC
CASSVVSGNYGYTF
>TRBJ1-4|TRBD1|TRBV28|.
TGTGCCAGCAGTTTGTGGACAGGGAGAGGTGAAAAACTGTTTTTT
CASSLWTGRGEKLFF
>TRBJ2-3|TRBD2|TRBV6-6|few
TGTGCCAGCAGCGTCGGACTAGCGGGGACGGATACGCAGTATTTT
CASSVGLAGTDTQYF
>TRBJ2-1|.|TRBV19|.
TGTGCCAGTAGTATTACAAGCCAGGGGAGCAATGAGCAGTTCTTC
CASSITSQGSNEQFF
>TRBJ1-1|.|TRBV9|.
TGTGCCAGCAGCGTAGCGGGTGATACTGAAGCTTTCTTT
CASSVAGDTEAFF
>TRBJ1-6|.|TRBV6-1|few
TGTGCCAGCAGTGTTACAGGGACTAATTCACCCCTCCACTTT
CASSVTGTNSPLHF
>TRBJ1-2|.|TRBV19|.
TGTGCCAGTGGGCTTTTGGGTCCCTACTATGGCTACACCTTC
CASGLLGPYYGYTF
>TRBJ2-5|TRBD1|TRBV5-1|few
TGCGCCAGCAGCGGGGGACAGCCCCAAGAGACCCAGTACTTC
CASSGGQPQETQYF
>TRBJ2-1|TRBD2|TRBV18|.
TGTGCCAGCTCACCATTTAGCGGGGGAGGCAATGAGCAGTTCTTC
CASSPFSGGGNEQFF
>TRBJ2-7|TRBD2|TRBV23-1|many
TGCGCCAGCAGTCAATCTGGTGTACTAGCGGGAGGAGAGCAGTACTTC
CASSQSGVLAGGEQYF
>TRBJ2-1|TRBD2|TRBV7-2|few
TGTGCCAGCAGCTTAAAACTAGCGGGAGGGCCGGGGGAGCAGTTCTTC
CASSLKLAGGPGEQFF
>TRBJ2-7|.|TRBV7-9|few
TGTGCCAGCAGCTTAGACAGGGATGAGCAGTACTTC
CASSLDRDEQYF
>TRBJ2-2|TRBD1|TRBV5-1|.
TGCGCCAGCAGCCCTCGAGTAGGGGGCTTCAACACCGGGGAGCTGTTTTTT
CASSPRVGGFNTGELFF
>TRBJ2-5|TRBD2|TRBV5-1|few
TGCGCCAGCAGCTTGGCTTCTTCCGGGACTATAAACCAAGAGACCCAGTACTTC
CASSLASSGTINQETQYF
>TRBJ2-7|.|TRBV2|few
TGTGCCAGCAGTGCCAGGGTCCGCGCTCTCCGAGAGCAGTACTTC
CASSARVRALREQYF
>TRBJ2-3|TRBD2|TRBV25-1|.
TGTGCCAGCAGTACAAGCGGGGGGCGCACAGATACGCAGTATTTT
CASSTSGGRTDTQYF